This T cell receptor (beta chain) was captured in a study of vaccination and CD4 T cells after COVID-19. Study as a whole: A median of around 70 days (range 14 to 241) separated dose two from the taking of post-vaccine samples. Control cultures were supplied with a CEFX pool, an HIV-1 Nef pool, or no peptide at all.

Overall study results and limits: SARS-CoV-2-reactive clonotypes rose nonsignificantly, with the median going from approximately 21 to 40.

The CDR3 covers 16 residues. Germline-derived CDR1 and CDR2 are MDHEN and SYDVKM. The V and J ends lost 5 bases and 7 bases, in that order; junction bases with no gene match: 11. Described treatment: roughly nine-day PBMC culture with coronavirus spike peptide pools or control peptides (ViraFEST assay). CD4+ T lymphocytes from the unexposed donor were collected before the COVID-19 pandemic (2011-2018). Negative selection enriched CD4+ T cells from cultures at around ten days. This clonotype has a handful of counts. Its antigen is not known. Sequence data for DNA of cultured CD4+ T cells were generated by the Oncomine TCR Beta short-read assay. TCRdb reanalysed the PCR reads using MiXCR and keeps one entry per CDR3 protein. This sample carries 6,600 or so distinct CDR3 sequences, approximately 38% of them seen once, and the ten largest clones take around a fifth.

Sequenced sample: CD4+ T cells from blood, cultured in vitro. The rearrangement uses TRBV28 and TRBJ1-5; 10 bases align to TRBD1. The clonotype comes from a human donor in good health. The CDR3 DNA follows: TGTGCCAGCAGTACTTATCGACAGGGGGCATGGCAGCCCCAGCATTTT. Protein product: CASSTYRQGAWQPQHF.